This T cell receptor (beta chain) came from a study of cytotoxic CD8 clonotypes in ibrutinib-treated CLL. Across the whole study: Of the patients, over ten were relapsed/refractory, under 16 treatment-naive and 17 to 18 IGHV unmutated. Once treatment had gone on for a median of around 11 months, range 6 to 36, response samples were drawn.

Produced via immunoSEQ multiplex PCR; TCRdb's table is partial and in-frame only. In the table there are around 200,000 clones, about three quarters of which are singletons. Here the sequenced sample was PBMCs, taken after 12 months of ibrutinib treatment. This receptor was taken from a human donor with chronic lymphocytic leukemia.

The CDR3 DNA follows: TGTGCCAGCAGTTTCATGGTGGGACAATTAACCTACGAGCAGTACTTC. Protein product: CASSFMVGQLTYEQYF. The chain uses TRBV27 and TRBJ2-7; a possible D gene is TRBD1 (6 bases). V was clipped by 3 bases and J by 2 bases, with 17 bases between them. The CDR3 consists of 16 residues. The germline gives CDR1 MNHEY, CDR2 SMNVEV (reference sequence).